This T cell receptor beta chain was sequenced during a study of blood T cell repertoires in COVID-19. The protocol was immunoSEQ multiplex PCR, while the TCRdb copy is restricted to in-frame clones and leaves out a portion. Of 88,000 or so clones listed, around 79% are singletons. This CDR3 is built from 13 residues. The germline V and J ends were trimmed by 5 bases and 4 bases, with 9 bases remaining between them. Germline loops: CDR1 MNHEY, CDR2 SMNVEV (reference sequence). The genes are TRBV27 and TRBJ1-3; D not certain. The TCR sequence derives from a human donor in a cohort sampled during active COVID-19. Sample: peripheral blood. Written as DNA, the CDR3 is TGTGCCAGCAGTCCCCTCGGGGGAAACACCATATATTTT. Protein: CASSPLGGNTIYF.